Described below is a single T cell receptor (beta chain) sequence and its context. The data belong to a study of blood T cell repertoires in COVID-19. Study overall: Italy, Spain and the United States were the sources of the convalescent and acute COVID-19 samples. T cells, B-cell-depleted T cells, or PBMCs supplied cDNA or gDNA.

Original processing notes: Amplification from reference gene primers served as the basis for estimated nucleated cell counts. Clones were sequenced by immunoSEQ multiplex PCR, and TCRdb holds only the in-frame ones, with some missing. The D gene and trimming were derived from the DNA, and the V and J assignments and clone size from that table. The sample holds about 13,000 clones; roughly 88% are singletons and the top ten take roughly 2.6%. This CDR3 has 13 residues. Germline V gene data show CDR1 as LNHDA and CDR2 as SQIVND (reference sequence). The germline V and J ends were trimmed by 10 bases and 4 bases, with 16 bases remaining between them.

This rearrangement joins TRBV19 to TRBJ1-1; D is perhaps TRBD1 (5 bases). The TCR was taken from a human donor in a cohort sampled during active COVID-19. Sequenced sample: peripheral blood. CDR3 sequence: CATSPQGSTEAFF. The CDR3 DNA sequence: TGTGCCACCTCCCCCCAGGGATCCACTGAAGCTTTCTTT.